This T cell receptor (beta chain) was captured in a study of T cells in localized non-small cell lung cancer. With respect to this clone: Antigen unknown.

Study-wide findings and caveats: Tumor trailed uninvolved adjacent lung in T cell clonality, which peaked there. Because sequencing included only one region (of the tumor), heterogeneity remains possible.

Germline V CDR1 and CDR2: PRHDT, FYEKMQ (reference sequence). The V segment lost 5 bases and the J segment 7 bases; nucleotides outside the gene matches: 6. The CDR3 consists of 14 residues. The assay was immunoSEQ multiplex PCR, and TCRdb's table has in-frame clones only and misses some. The profile covers 100,000 to 150,000 clones, with about 89% appearing a single time and around 1.7% taken by the ten largest. The receptor comes from a female donor of 60 years or more with stage I lung adenocarcinoma. This chain joins TRBV13 and TRBJ2-1, with 9 bases aligning to TRBD2. Material: peripheral blood, obtained before any cancer treatment. The CDR3 region is CASSSGLASNEQFF. The CDR3 nucleotides are TGTGCCAGCAGCAGCGGACTAGCGAGTAATGAGCAGTTCTTC.